This TCR beta chain was captured by sequencing in a study of T cell repertoires in cytomegalovirus infection. This clonotype was counted between two and nine times. Its antigen is as yet unknown. TCRdb re-derived calls from the reads in MiXCR, one entry per CDR3 protein. The sample yields approximately 770,000 distinct CDR3 sequences, 29% seen once. Notes on the study in general: Predominance within the ex vivo response was attributable to HLA-C-restricted CMV-specific TCR beta clonotypes. Cumulative public TCR beta family frequency identified CMV carriers with the relevant HLA.

V was cut by 0 bases and J by 4 bases, with 7 bases left in between. The CDR3 covers 13 residues. The sample in question was cultured CD8+ T cells from PBMCs, obtained from culture after CMV antigen stimulation. The chain recombines TRBV12-3 or TRBV12-4 with TRBJ2-7; D uncertain. This clonotype was obtained from a human donor in good health (CMV status not recorded). Some clones in this sample may be carry-over from other donors' samples. CDR3 DNA: TGTGCCAGCAGTTTAGCGCCACCTTACGAGCAGTACGTC. Translated, it gives CASSLAPPYEQYV.